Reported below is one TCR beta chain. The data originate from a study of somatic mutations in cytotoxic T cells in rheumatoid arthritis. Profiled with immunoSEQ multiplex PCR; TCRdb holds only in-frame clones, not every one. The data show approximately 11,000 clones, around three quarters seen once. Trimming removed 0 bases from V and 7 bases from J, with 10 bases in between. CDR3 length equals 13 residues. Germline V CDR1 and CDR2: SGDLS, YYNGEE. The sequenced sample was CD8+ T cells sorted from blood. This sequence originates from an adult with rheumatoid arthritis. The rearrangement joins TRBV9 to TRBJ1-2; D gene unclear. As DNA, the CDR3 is TGTGCCAGCAGCGTAGGACTTGAGGGTGGCTACACCTTC. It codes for CASSVGLEGGYTF.